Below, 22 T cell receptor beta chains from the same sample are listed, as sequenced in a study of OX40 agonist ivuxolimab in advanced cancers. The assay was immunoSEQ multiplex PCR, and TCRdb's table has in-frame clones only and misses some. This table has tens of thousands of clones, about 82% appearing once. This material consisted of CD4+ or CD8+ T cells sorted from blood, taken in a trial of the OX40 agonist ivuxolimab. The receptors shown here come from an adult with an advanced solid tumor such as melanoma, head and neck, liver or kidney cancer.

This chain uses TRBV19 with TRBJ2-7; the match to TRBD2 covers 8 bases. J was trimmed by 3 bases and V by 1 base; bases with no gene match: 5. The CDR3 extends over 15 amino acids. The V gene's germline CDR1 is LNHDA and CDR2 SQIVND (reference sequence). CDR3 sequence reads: CASSIATSGIYEQYF. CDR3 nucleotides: TGTGCCAGTAGTATAGCTACTAGCGGTATCTACGAGCAGTACTTC.

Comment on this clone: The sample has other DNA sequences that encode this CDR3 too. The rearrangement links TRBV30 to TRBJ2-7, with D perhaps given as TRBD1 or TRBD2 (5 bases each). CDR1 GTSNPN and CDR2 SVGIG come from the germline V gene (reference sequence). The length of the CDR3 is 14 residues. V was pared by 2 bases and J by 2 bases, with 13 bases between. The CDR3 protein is CAWSPGTGTYEQYF. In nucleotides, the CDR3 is TGTGCCTGGAGTCCCGGGACGGGGACCTACGAGCAGTACTTC.

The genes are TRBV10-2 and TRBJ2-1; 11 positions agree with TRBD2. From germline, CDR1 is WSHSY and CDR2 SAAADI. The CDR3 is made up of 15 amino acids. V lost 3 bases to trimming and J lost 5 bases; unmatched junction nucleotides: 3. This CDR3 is CASSEGSGRDNEQFF. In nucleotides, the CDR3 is TGCGCCAGCAGTGAAGGTAGCGGGAGGGACAATGAGCAGTTCTTC.

The CDR3 DNA reads TGTGCCAGCAGTTTCAGCGGAGCTAACTACGAGCAGTACTTC. This gives the protein CASSFSGANYEQYF. V and J are TRBV28 and TRBJ2-7, with a weak D call TRBD2 (5 bases). This CDR3 is 14 amino acids long. Germline assignment: CDR1 MDHEN and CDR2 SYDVKM. The germline V and J ends were trimmed by 3 bases and 3 bases, with 12 bases remaining between them.

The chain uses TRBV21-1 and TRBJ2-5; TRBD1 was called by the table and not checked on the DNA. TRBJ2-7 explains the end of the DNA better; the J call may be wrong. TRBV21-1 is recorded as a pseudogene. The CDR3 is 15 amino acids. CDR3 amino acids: CASSSRQGLYYEQYF. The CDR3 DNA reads TGTGCCAGCAGCAGCAGACAGGGGCTCTACTACGAGCAGTACTTC.

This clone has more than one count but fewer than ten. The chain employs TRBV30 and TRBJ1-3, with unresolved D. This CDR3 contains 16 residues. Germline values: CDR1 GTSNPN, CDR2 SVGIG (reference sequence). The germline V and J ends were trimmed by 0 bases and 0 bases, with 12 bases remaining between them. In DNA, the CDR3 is TGTGCCTGGAGTGTACTCCCAGGAGACTCTGGAAACACCATATATTTT. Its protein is CAWSVLPGDSGNTIYF.

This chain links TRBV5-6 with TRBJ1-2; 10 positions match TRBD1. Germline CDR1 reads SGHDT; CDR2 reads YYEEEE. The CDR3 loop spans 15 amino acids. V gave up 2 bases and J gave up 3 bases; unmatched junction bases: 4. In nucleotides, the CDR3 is TGTGCCAGCAGCTTAGGGACAGGGGTTCACTATGGCTACACCTTC. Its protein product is CASSLGTGVHYGYTF. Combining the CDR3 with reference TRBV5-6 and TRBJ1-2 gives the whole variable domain DAGVTQSPTHLIKTRGQQVTLRCSPKSGHDTVSWYQQALGQGPQFIFQYYEEEERQRGNFPDRFSGHQFPNYSSELNVNALLLGDSALYLCASSLGTGVHYGYTFGSGTRLTVV.

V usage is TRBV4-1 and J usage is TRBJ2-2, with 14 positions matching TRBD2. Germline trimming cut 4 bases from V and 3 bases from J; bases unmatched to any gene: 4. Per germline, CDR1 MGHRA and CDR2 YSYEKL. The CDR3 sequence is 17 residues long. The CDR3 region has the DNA TGCGCCAGCAGCCCTCTGGGACTAGCGGGAGACACCGGGGAGCTGTTTTTT. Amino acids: CASSPLGLAGDTGELFF.

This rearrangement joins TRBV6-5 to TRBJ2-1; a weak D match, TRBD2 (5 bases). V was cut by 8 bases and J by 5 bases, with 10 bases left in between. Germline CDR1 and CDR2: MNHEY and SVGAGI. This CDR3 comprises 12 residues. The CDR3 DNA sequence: TGTGCCAGCGAAGCGGAAAACAATGAGCAGTTCTTC. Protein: CASEAENNEQFF.

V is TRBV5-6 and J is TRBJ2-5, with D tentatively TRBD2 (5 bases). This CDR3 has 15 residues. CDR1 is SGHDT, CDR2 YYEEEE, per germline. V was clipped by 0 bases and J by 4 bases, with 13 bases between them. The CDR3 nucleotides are TGTGCCAGCAGCTTGGTAGCGATGGGCCGAGAGACCCAGTACTTC. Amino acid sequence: CASSLVAMGRETQYF.

Here the CDR3 reads CASSIGQGAAGYTF. The DNA of the CDR3 is TGTGCCAGTAGTATAGGGCAGGGGGCGGCTGGCTACACCTTC. The chain employs TRBV19 and TRBJ1-2; TRBD1 aligns across 8 bases. Trimming at V came to 1 base and at J to 7 bases, leaving 5 bases not matched to a gene. The germline V gene has CDR1 LNHDA and CDR2 SQIVND (reference sequence). The CDR3 runs to 14 residues.

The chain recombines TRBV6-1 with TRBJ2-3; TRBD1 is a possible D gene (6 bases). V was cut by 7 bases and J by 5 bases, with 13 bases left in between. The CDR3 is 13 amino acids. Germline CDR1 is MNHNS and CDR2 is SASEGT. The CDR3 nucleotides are TGTGCCAGCACCCACCTCAGGGGAGATACGCAGTATTTT. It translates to CASTHLRGDTQYF.

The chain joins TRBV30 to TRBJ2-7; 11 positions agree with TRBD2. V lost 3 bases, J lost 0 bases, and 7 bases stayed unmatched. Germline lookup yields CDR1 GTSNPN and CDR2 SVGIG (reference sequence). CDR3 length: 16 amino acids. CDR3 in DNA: TGTGCCTGGAGCCCGGGACTAGCGGATAGCTCCTACGAGCAGTACTTC. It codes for CAWSPGLADSSYEQYF.

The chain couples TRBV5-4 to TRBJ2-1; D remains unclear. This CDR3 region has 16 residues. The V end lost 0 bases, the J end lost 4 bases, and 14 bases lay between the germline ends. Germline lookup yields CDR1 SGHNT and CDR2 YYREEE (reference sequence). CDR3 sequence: CASSLDSAEGYNEQFF. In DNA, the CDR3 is TGTGCCAGCAGCTTGGACTCGGCAGAAGGGTACAATGAGCAGTTCTTC.

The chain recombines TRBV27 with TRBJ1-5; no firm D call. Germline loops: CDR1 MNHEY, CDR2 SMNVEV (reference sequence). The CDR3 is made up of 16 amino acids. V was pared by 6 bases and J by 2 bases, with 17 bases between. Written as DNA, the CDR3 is TGTGCCAGCAGCCCAAATTCAGGATCTGGCAATCAGCCCCAGCATTTT. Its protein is CASSPNSGSGNQPQHF.

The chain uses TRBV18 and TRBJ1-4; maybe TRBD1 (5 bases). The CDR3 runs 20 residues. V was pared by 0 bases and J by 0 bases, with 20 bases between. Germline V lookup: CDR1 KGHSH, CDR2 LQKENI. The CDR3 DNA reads TGTGCCAGCTCACCACCGACTCGGGACTCCCCCTTGGCAACTAATGAAAAACTGTTTTTT. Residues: CASSPPTRDSPLATNEKLFF.

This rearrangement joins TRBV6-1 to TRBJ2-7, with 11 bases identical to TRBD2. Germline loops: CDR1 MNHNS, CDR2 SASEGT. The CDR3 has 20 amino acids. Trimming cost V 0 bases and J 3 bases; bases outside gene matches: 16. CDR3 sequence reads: CASSEALLWDWTSGYYEQYF. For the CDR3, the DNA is TGTGCCAGCAGTGAAGCGCTTCTGTGGGACTGGACTAGCGGGTACTACGAGCAGTACTTC.

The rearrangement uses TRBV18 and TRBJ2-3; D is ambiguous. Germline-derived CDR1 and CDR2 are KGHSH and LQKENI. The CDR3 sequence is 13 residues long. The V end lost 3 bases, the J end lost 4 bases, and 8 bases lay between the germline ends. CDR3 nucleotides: TGTGCCAGCTCACCTTACTACCCAGATACGCAGTATTTT. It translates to CASSPYYPDTQYF.

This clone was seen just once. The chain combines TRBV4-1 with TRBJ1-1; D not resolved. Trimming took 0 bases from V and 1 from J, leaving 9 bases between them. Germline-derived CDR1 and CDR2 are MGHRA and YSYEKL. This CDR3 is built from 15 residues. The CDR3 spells CASSQEEGANTEAFF. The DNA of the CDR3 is TGCGCCAGCAGCCAAGAAGAGGGAGCGAACACTGAAGCTTTCTTT.

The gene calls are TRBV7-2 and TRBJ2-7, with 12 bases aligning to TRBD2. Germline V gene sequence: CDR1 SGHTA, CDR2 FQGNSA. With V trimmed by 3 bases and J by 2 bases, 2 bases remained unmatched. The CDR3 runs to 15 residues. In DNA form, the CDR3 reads TGTGCCAGCAGCTTTTCTAGCGGGAGGGCCTACGAGCAGTACTTC. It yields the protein CASSFSSGRAYEQYF.

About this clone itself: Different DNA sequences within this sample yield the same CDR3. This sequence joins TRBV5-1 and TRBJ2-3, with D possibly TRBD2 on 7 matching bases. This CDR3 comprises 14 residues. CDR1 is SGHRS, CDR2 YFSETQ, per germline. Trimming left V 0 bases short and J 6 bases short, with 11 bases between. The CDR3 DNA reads TGCGCCAGCAGCTTGGCGGGGGGCTACGATACGCAGTATTTT. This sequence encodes CASSLAGGYDTQYF.

This chain's CDR3 is CAWSLAGGGSYNEQFF. In DNA form, the CDR3 reads TGTGCCTGGAGTCTAGCGGGAGGGGGCTCCTACAATGAGCAGTTCTTC. The rearrangement links TRBV30 to TRBJ2-1; 12 nucleotides align to TRBD2. The CDR3 covers 16 residues. The V gene's germline CDR1 is GTSNPN and CDR2 SVGIG (reference sequence). The V segment lost 2 bases and the J segment 0 bases; nucleotides outside the gene matches: 2.